The clone carrying this T cell receptor beta chain was detected once. The data were obtained in a study of regulatory T cells in long-lasting Graves disease. V shed 1 base and J 3 bases; nucleotides not matched to a gene: 2. The CDR3 is 15 amino acids. RNA extracted from PBMCs served as the sequencing template. TCRdb reanalysed the reads using MiXCR and keeps one entry per CDR3 protein. The sample yields about 850 distinct CDR3 sequences, approximately 90% seen once. This TCR was recovered from a man aged 35 to 55 with Graves disease. Sample: peripheral blood mononuclear cells (PBMCs), taken with antithyroid drug treatment, in newly diagnosed or persistent Graves disease (not recorded which). J is TRBJ2-3 and V is TRBV12-3 or TRBV12-4; 9 nucleotides agree with TRBD1. DNA of the CDR3: TGTGCCAGCAGTTTAGGCGGGACAGGGACAGATACGCAGTATTTT. Its translation: CASSLGGTGTDTQYF.